The rows below give T cell receptor beta chains drawn from one sample of a study of blood T cell repertoires in COVID-19. Sequenced by immunoSEQ multiplex PCR; TCRdb stores in-frame clones only, minus some. The data show roughly 230,000 clones, 84% seen once. The sequencing sample was made of peripheral blood. Receptors were obtained from a woman older than 75 with COVID-19, enrolled during active disease. CDR3s include the opening cysteine and the closing phenylalanine or tryptophan. A D gene is named only where the DNA matches it firmly. The size field is filled for only some rows; it gives once, few, many or a size class.

clone_size: NA
v_call: TRBV19
j_call: TRBJ1-5
d_call: TRBD1
cdr3_nt: TGTGCCAGTAGGAAAAGGGGACAGGGAAGCAATCAGCCCCAGCATTTT
cdr3_aa: CASRKRGQGSNQPQHF

clone_size: NA
v_call: TRBV24-1
j_call: TRBJ2-7
d_call: NA
cdr3_nt: TGTGCCACCAGTGCGAGGGGAAGCGGGGAGCAGTACTTC
cdr3_aa: CATSARGSGEQYF

clone_size: few
v_call: TRBV7-9
j_call: TRBJ2-2
d_call: NA
cdr3_nt: TGTGCCAGCATTGCAGGGAAGGGCACCGGGGAGCTGTTTTTT
cdr3_aa: CASIAGKGTGELFF

clone_size: NA
v_call: TRBV7-8
j_call: TRBJ1-3
d_call: TRBD1
cdr3_nt: TGTGCCAGCAGCTTAGGGGCTAACAGGGGGCTTGGAAACACCATATATTTT
cdr3_aa: CASSLGANRGLGNTIYF

clone_size: NA
v_call: TRBV10-3
j_call: TRBJ1-2
d_call: TRBD1
cdr3_nt: TGTGCCATCAGTGGCGGACAGGGTTATGGCTACACCTTC
cdr3_aa: CAISGGQGYGYTF

clone_size: NA
v_call: TRBV5-1
j_call: TRBJ2-1
d_call: NA
cdr3_nt: TGCGCCAGCAGCTTGAGTGCAGACGGGAATGAGCAGTTCTTC
cdr3_aa: CASSLSADGNEQFF

clone_size: NA
v_call: TRBV28
j_call: TRBJ1-1
d_call: TRBD1
cdr3_nt: TGTGCCAGCACCCCTAGCAGGGGGGCGGCTGAAGCTTTCTTT
cdr3_aa: CASTPSRGAAEAFF

clone_size: NA
v_call: TRBV7-8
j_call: TRBJ1-2
d_call: NA
cdr3_nt: TGTGCCAGCAGCTTAGACACGGGTTATGGCTACACCTTC
cdr3_aa: CASSLDTGYGYTF

clone_size: NA
v_call: TRBV6-5
j_call: TRBJ2-7
d_call: TRBD1
cdr3_nt: TGTGCCAGCACCTGGACAGGGCGATCCTACGAGCAGTACTTC
cdr3_aa: CASTWTGRSYEQYF

clone_size: NA
v_call: TRBV3-1/TRBV3-2
j_call: TRBJ2-3
d_call: TRBD1
cdr3_nt: TGTGCCACCGGGGACAGGGGTACGGATACGCAGTATTTT
cdr3_aa: CATGDRGTDTQYF

clone_size: few
v_call: TRBV5-1
j_call: TRBJ1-4
d_call: TRBD1
cdr3_nt: TGCGCCAGCAGCTTGAGAGGGGGCGAACTGTTTTTT
cdr3_aa: CASSLRGGELFF

clone_size: NA
v_call: TRBV7-9
j_call: TRBJ1-5
d_call: TRBD1
cdr3_nt: TGTGCCAGCAGTGAAGCGGGGACAGGGGTCTATAGCAATCAGCCCCAGCATTTT
cdr3_aa: CASSEAGTGVYSNQPQHF

clone_size: NA
v_call: TRBV19
j_call: TRBJ2-2
d_call: NA
cdr3_nt: TGTGCCAGTAGTATTGGAAGGGGCACCGGGGAGCTGTTTTTT
cdr3_aa: CASSIGRGTGELFF

clone_size: NA
v_call: TRBV6-5
j_call: TRBJ1-3
d_call: NA
cdr3_nt: TGTGCCAGCACGGGAGGGGACCCTGGAAACACCATATATTTT
cdr3_aa: CASTGGDPGNTIYF

clone_size: NA
v_call: TRBV4-2
j_call: TRBJ1-5
d_call: NA
cdr3_nt: TGTGCCAGCAGCCAAGTGGGGGAATGGGGGGCCCAGCATTTT
cdr3_aa: CASSQVGEWGAQHF

clone_size: few
v_call: TRBV6-5
j_call: TRBJ2-7
d_call: TRBD1
cdr3_nt: TGTGCCAGCAGGGTTGGGGGACAGAGTTACGAGCAGTACTTC
cdr3_aa: CASRVGGQSYEQYF

clone_size: once
v_call: TRBV2
j_call: TRBJ1-1
d_call: NA
cdr3_nt: TGTGCCAGCAGCCTGACAGAGATGAACACTGAAGCTTTCTTT
cdr3_aa: CASSLTEMNTEAFF

clone_size: NA
v_call: TRBV14
j_call: TRBJ2-5
d_call: TRBD1
cdr3_nt: TGTGCCAGCAGGTTAACAGGGGCCAGGACCCAGTACTTC
cdr3_aa: CASRLTGARTQYF

clone_size: NA
v_call: TRBV5-1
j_call: TRBJ2-2
d_call: NA
cdr3_nt: TGCGCCAGCAGCCCGCAGGGGGGGAACACCGGGGAGCTGTTTTTT
cdr3_aa: CASSPQGGNTGELFF

clone_size: NA
v_call: TRBV28
j_call: TRBJ1-4
d_call: TRBD1
cdr3_nt: TGTGCCAGCAGTGGGGGACAGGGGAAAAAACTGTTTTTT
cdr3_aa: CASSGGQGKKLFF

clone_size: NA
v_call: TRBV7-2
j_call: TRBJ1-2
d_call: TRBD1
cdr3_nt: TGTGCCAGCAGCCGGGACAGGAGCAACTATGGCTACACCTTC
cdr3_aa: CASSRDRSNYGYTF

clone_size: NA
v_call: TRBV7-8
j_call: TRBJ1-2
d_call: NA
cdr3_nt: TGTGCCAGCAGCGGCCCACGGGTCAACTATGGCTACACCTTC
cdr3_aa: CASSGPRVNYGYTF

clone_size: NA
v_call: TRBV6-5
j_call: TRBJ1-2
d_call: NA
cdr3_nt: TGTGCCAGCAGCCGAGGGGGGGGCTATGGCTACACCTTC
cdr3_aa: CASSRGGGYGYTF

clone_size: NA
v_call: TRBV4-1
j_call: TRBJ2-3
d_call: NA
cdr3_nt: TGCGCCAGCAGCCAAGACCCGGAAGGCGCGGGGACAGATACGCAGTATTTT
cdr3_aa: CASSQDPEGAGTDTQYF

clone_size: NA
v_call: TRBV20-1
j_call: TRBJ1-1
d_call: NA
cdr3_nt: TGCAGTGCTAGGGAGGGGATCCAAGCTTTCTTT
cdr3_aa: CSAREGIQAFF

clone_size: once
v_call: TRBV19
j_call: TRBJ1-5
d_call: NA
cdr3_nt: TGTGCCAGTACCGGATCAGGGGTAGGAAATCAGCCCCAGCATTTT
cdr3_aa: CASTGSGVGNQPQHF

clone_size: NA
v_call: TRBV28
j_call: TRBJ1-4
d_call: TRBD1
cdr3_nt: TGTGCCAGCAGTTCGAACAGGGGGCCGACTAATGAAAAACTGTTTTTT
cdr3_aa: CASSSNRGPTNEKLFF

clone_size: NA
v_call: TRBV7-8
j_call: TRBJ1-2
d_call: TRBD1
cdr3_nt: TGTGCCAGCAGCCCCGGGACAGGGGATTATGGCTACACCTTC
cdr3_aa: CASSPGTGDYGYTF

clone_size: NA
v_call: TRBV6-2/TRBV6-3
j_call: TRBJ2-7
d_call: TRBD1
cdr3_nt: TGTGCCAGCAGCGACCCGGGACAGGGGCTCTACGAGCAGTACTTC
cdr3_aa: CASSDPGQGLYEQYF

clone_size: NA
v_call: TRBV30
j_call: TRBJ1-5
d_call: NA
cdr3_nt: TGTGCCTGGAACAACAGGGACAATCAGCCCCAGCATTTT
cdr3_aa: CAWNNRDNQPQHF

clone_size: NA
v_call: TRBV19
j_call: TRBJ2-1
d_call: NA
cdr3_nt: TGTGCCAGTAGTATCGTTCGGGACTGGACCGGTAATGAGCAGTTCTTC
cdr3_aa: CASSIVRDWTGNEQFF

clone_size: NA
v_call: TRBV18
j_call: TRBJ2-2
d_call: NA
cdr3_nt: TGTGCCAGCTCACCTGGCCGTCGGGAATCCGGGGAGCTGTTTTTT
cdr3_aa: CASSPGRRESGELFF

clone_size: NA
v_call: TRBV7-9
j_call: TRBJ2-5
d_call: NA
cdr3_nt: TGTGCCAGCAGTTTCGGGGTTGGGGTACAAGAGACCCAGTACTTC
cdr3_aa: CASSFGVGVQETQYF

clone_size: NA
v_call: TRBV3-1/TRBV3-2
j_call: TRBJ1-1
d_call: NA
cdr3_nt: TGTGCCAGCAGCCAAGCCGCCGGGGGGGTCACTGAAGCTTTCTTT
cdr3_aa: CASSQAAGGVTEAFF

clone_size: NA
v_call: TRBV2
j_call: TRBJ1-1
d_call: NA
cdr3_nt: TGTGCCAGCAGTTTACAGGGGAACACTGAAGCTTTCTTT
cdr3_aa: CASSLQGNTEAFF

clone_size: NA
v_call: TRBV27
j_call: TRBJ1-5
d_call: NA
cdr3_nt: TGTGCCAGCAGTTTAGCGGGTCAGCCCCAGCATTTT
cdr3_aa: CASSLAGQPQHF

clone_size: NA
v_call: TRBV7-7
j_call: TRBJ2-5
d_call: TRBD2
cdr3_nt: TGTGCCAGCAGCTTAGGGCTAGCGGGGGGAGAGACCCAGTACTTC
cdr3_aa: CASSLGLAGGETQYF

clone_size: once
v_call: TRBV3-1/TRBV3-2
j_call: TRBJ2-5
d_call: NA
cdr3_nt: TGTGCCAGCAGCCAAGATGGCAGGGTTTGGGAGACCCAGTACTTC
cdr3_aa: CASSQDGRVWETQYF

clone_size: NA
v_call: TRBV5-1
j_call: TRBJ2-3
d_call: TRBD1
cdr3_nt: TGCGCCAGCAGCCCAACCGGGACAGTTAGCACAGATACGCAGTATTTT
cdr3_aa: CASSPTGTVSTDTQYF

clone_size: NA
v_call: TRBV30
j_call: TRBJ1-3
d_call: TRBD1
cdr3_nt: TGTGCCTGGAGGCCCGGACAGGCTGGAAACACCATATATTTT
cdr3_aa: CAWRPGQAGNTIYF

clone_size: NA
v_call: TRBV6-5
j_call: TRBJ1-3
d_call: TRBD1
cdr3_nt: TGTGCCAGCAGCCCGACAGGGGGAAACACCATATATTTT
cdr3_aa: CASSPTGGNTIYF

clone_size: NA
v_call: TRBV7-9
j_call: TRBJ2-2
d_call: TRBD2
cdr3_nt: TGTGCCAGCAGCTTCGGGAGCGGGGGGGCCCCCGGGGAGCTGTTTTTT
cdr3_aa: CASSFGSGGAPGELFF

clone_size: NA
v_call: TRBV19
j_call: TRBJ1-6
d_call: TRBD1
cdr3_nt: TGTGCCAGTCGACAGGGGGGGGATAATTCACCCCTCCACTTT
cdr3_aa: CASRQGGDNSPLHF

clone_size: NA
v_call: TRBV7-9
j_call: TRBJ2-5
d_call: NA
cdr3_nt: TGTGCCAGCAGCTTCAGGGACCAAGAGACCCAGTACTTC
cdr3_aa: CASSFRDQETQYF

clone_size: NA
v_call: TRBV19
j_call: TRBJ1-3
d_call: NA
cdr3_nt: TGTGCCAGTAGTTTCGGTGGAAACACCATATATTTT
cdr3_aa: CASSFGGNTIYF

clone_size: few
v_call: TRBV27
j_call: TRBJ1-6
d_call: NA
cdr3_nt: TGTGCCAGCAGTCCGCGGACTGGGAGCTCCTATAATTCACCCCTCCACTTT
cdr3_aa: CASSPRTGSSYNSPLHF

clone_size: NA
v_call: TRBV19
j_call: TRBJ2-5
d_call: NA
cdr3_nt: TGTGCCAGTAGTACTCCCCGCGGCAAGTACCAAGAGACCCAGTACTTC
cdr3_aa: CASSTPRGKYQETQYF

clone_size: NA
v_call: TRBV30
j_call: TRBJ1-6
d_call: NA
cdr3_nt: TGTGCCTGGAGCCGGGACAAGAATAATTCACCCCTCCACTTT
cdr3_aa: CAWSRDKNNSPLHF

clone_size: once
v_call: TRBV5-1
j_call: TRBJ1-4
d_call: TRBD1
cdr3_nt: TGCGCCAGCAGCTACACGACAGGGACTGTGGCTAATGAAAAACTGTTTTTT
cdr3_aa: CASSYTTGTVANEKLFF

clone_size: once
v_call: TRBV6-6
j_call: TRBJ2-7
d_call: NA
cdr3_nt: TGTGCCAGCAGTACCCCAGAGCGTTTCCCCTACGAGCAGTACTTC
cdr3_aa: CASSTPERFPYEQYF

clone_size: NA
v_call: TRBV30
j_call: TRBJ1-6
d_call: NA
cdr3_nt: TGTGCCTGGACCCGGGGGGGAGGCTCACCCCTCCACTTT
cdr3_aa: CAWTRGGGSPLHF

clone_size: NA
v_call: TRBV28
j_call: TRBJ1-3
d_call: NA
cdr3_nt: TGTGCCAGCAGTTTACCGGTCCTCTTCTCTGGAAACACCATATATTTT
cdr3_aa: CASSLPVLFSGNTIYF

clone_size: NA
v_call: TRBV7-2
j_call: TRBJ1-1
d_call: NA
cdr3_nt: TGTGCCAGCGGAGCCATGAACACTGAAGCTTTCTTT
cdr3_aa: CASGAMNTEAFF

clone_size: NA
v_call: TRBV9
j_call: TRBJ2-1
d_call: TRBD2
cdr3_nt: TGTGCCAGCAGCGACCGGGGGGATTCCTACAATGAGCAGTTCTTC
cdr3_aa: CASSDRGDSYNEQFF

clone_size: NA
v_call: TRBV5-6
j_call: TRBJ1-2
d_call: NA
cdr3_nt: TGTGCCAGCAGCTTGGGGCAGTTTGATGGCTACACCTTC
cdr3_aa: CASSLGQFDGYTF

clone_size: NA
v_call: TRBV6-6
j_call: TRBJ1-1
d_call: TRBD1
cdr3_nt: TGTGCCAGCAGTAGGACAGGTATGAACACTGAAGCTTTCTTT
cdr3_aa: CASSRTGMNTEAFF

clone_size: NA
v_call: TRBV19
j_call: TRBJ1-1
d_call: NA
cdr3_nt: TGTGCCAGTAGTGCTGACGGGAGCACTGAAGCTTTCTTT
cdr3_aa: CASSADGSTEAFF

clone_size: NA
v_call: TRBV19
j_call: TRBJ1-4
d_call: TRBD1
cdr3_nt: TGTGCCAGTAGTGGAGGGACAGTCGCTAATGAAAAACTGTTTTTT
cdr3_aa: CASSGGTVANEKLFF

clone_size: NA
v_call: TRBV7-9
j_call: TRBJ1-4
d_call: NA
cdr3_nt: TGTGCCAGCAGCCGGGGAGTGGAGGAAAAACTGTTTTTT
cdr3_aa: CASSRGVEEKLFF

clone_size: NA
v_call: TRBV19
j_call: TRBJ1-5
d_call: NA
cdr3_nt: TGTGCCAGTAGTCTAACGACAGTTAGCAATCAGCCCCAGCATTTT
cdr3_aa: CASSLTTVSNQPQHF